This TCR beta chain is from a study of T cells in Graves' hyperthyroidism and ophthalmopathy (dated by TCRdb to between 2019 and 2020). Describing the broader study: Peripheral blood was collected at initial diagnosis, before any treatment. A discovery cohort of fewer than 110 patients, roughly 40 with Graves' ophthalmopathy and 55 to 60 with stable Graves' hyperthyroidism, was used to find distinguishing TCR V-J signatures. Prospective prediction of ophthalmopathy was tested in an independent validation cohort consisting of some 19 hyperthyroidism patients and more than 15 patients who later progressed to ophthalmopathy. The roughly 100 discovery patients were divided at random into training and test sets in a 7:3 ratio. In addition, the study compared T-cell repertoires in thyroid tissue and in blood from over 5 Graves' hyperthyroidism patients. After sampling, hyperthyroidism patients received methimazole starting at 30 mg daily, and ophthalmopathy patients received high-dose intravenous methylprednisolone. The paper reports TCR Vbeta CDR3 sequencing of some 140 peripheral blood samples: under 45 ophthalmopathy, under 85 hyperthyroidism and 17 progressor patients. Broader findings and caveats from the paper: In cross-validation, a model built on a 13 V-J signature told ophthalmopathy apart from stable hyperthyroidism with roughly 87% sensitivity and about 81% specificity, and in testing the same model reached 80%/75%. Most expanded thyroid clonotypes (frequency above 0.001) were also found in blood, which suggests that blood repertoires may mirror thyroid immune responses. During validation, the model predicted progression to ophthalmopathy a median of approximately 6.5 months ahead of onset, with 60% to 71% sensitivity and 72% to 85% specificity. No statistical method was used to fix the sample size in advance, and group allocation was not hidden from the investigators.

Inclusive of the bounding cysteine and phenylalanine, the CDR3 is 15 residues long. Only the CDR3 DNA stays, 45 bases, in frame from base 1. From the germline V gene, CDR1 is SGDLS and CDR2 is YYNGEE. Between the V and J ends, shortened by 3 bases and 8 bases respectively, the junction contains 20 bases. Notes on this clonotype: The antigen this receptor binds is unknown. Nothing much larger sits one base from this clone, and base qualities are not available.

The TCR beta CDR3 regions were amplified from the RNA transcripts. The TCR CDR3 was subjected to a first round of RT-PCR using the HTBI primer set and the Qiagen OneStep RT-PCR kit. Libraries were constructed in a second round of multiplex PCR, after which size selection and purification were performed. Paired-end sequencing of the libraries was performed with 100 bp reads on an Illumina HiSeq2000. The original methods were these. Raw data were processed with SOAPnuke, discarding reads with adapters, uncalled bases, mean Phred below 15, or no exact constant-primer or identifier match. COPE v1.2.5 was used to merge high-quality paired reads, and clonotypes were defined as unique nucleotide sequences. Clonotypes were aligned to IMGT TRBV, TRBD and TRBJ reference segments using MiTCR v1.1. Analysis was restricted to V-J combinations with a frequency above 0.0001, which covered approximately 99% of repertoires. The TCS score was defined as F50 (clonal expansion) divided by E x V (chaos), with BLOSUM62-based TCRdist calculated between CDR3 peptides within each V-J. Welch's t-statistics and random forest reduced fewer than 550 V-J features to about 12, which were used in a naive Bayes classifier (R e1071). The public reads were reanalyzed by TCRdb: fastp trimming at Q25, MiXCR alignment, in-frame beta chains only. All rows with the same CDR3 protein become a single entry with the most common DNA and genes. It is TCRdb's table, rather than the study itself, that gives the V and J calls and clone size. This sample gives some 440,000 distinct CDR3 sequences in total; about 15% of them show up just once. The ten most abundant clones make up 7.5% to 9% of the sample.

Stable Graves' hyperthyroidism was defined as no progression to ophthalmopathy during 18 months of follow-up. The hyperthyroidism patients were between 18 and 65 years old and newly diagnosed, with a disease duration of less than 2 months. Patients with uncontrolled infections, other autoimmune diseases, pregnancy or lactation were excluded. Diagnoses were based on clinical symptoms, serum thyroxine and TRAb, thyroid ultrasound and orbital computed tomography. PBMCs were separated from 10 ml of fresh peripheral blood using Ficoll-Paque density gradient centrifugation. Trizol reagent was used to extract total RNA, and RNA quality was then checked on an Agilent 2100 Bioanalyzer.

The receptor was derived from a woman under 30 with Graves' hyperthyroidism. Material for sequencing was blood. The sequence links TRBV9 to TRBJ1-2; no D gene is confidently identified. The CDR3 loop reads CASSGSPSPLGGYTF. At the DNA level, the sequence is TGTGCCAGCAGCGGTAGCCCGAGTCCCCTAGGCGGCTACACCTTC.